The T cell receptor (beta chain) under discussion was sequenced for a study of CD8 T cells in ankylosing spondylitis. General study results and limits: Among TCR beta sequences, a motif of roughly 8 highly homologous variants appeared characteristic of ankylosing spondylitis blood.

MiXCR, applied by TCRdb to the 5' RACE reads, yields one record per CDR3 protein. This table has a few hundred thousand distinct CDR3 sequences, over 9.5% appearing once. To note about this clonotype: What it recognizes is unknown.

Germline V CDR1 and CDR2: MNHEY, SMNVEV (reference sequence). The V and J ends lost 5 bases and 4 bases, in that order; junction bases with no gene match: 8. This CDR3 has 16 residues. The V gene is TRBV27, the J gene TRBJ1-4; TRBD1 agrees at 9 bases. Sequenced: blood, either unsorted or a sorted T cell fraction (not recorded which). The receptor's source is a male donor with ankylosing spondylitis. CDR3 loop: CASSKQQGAGNEKLFF. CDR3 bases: TGTGCCAGCAGTAAACAACAGGGGGCGGGTAATGAAAAACTGTTTTTT.